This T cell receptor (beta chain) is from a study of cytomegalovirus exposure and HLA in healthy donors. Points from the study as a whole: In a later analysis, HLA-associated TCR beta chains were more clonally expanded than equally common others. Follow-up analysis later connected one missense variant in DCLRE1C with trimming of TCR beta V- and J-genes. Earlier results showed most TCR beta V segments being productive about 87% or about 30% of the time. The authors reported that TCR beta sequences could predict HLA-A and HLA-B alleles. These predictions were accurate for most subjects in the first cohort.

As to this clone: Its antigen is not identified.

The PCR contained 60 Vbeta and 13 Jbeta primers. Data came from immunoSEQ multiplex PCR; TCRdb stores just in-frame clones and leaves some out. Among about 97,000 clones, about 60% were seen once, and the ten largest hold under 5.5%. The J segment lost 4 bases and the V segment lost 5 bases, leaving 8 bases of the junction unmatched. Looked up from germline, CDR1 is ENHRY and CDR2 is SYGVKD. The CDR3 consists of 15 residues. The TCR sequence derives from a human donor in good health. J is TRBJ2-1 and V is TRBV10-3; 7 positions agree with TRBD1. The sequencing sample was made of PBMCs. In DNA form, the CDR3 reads TGTGCCATCAGTCCCGGGACAGCAGGATACAATGAGCAGTTCTTC. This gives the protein CAISPGTAGYNEQFF.